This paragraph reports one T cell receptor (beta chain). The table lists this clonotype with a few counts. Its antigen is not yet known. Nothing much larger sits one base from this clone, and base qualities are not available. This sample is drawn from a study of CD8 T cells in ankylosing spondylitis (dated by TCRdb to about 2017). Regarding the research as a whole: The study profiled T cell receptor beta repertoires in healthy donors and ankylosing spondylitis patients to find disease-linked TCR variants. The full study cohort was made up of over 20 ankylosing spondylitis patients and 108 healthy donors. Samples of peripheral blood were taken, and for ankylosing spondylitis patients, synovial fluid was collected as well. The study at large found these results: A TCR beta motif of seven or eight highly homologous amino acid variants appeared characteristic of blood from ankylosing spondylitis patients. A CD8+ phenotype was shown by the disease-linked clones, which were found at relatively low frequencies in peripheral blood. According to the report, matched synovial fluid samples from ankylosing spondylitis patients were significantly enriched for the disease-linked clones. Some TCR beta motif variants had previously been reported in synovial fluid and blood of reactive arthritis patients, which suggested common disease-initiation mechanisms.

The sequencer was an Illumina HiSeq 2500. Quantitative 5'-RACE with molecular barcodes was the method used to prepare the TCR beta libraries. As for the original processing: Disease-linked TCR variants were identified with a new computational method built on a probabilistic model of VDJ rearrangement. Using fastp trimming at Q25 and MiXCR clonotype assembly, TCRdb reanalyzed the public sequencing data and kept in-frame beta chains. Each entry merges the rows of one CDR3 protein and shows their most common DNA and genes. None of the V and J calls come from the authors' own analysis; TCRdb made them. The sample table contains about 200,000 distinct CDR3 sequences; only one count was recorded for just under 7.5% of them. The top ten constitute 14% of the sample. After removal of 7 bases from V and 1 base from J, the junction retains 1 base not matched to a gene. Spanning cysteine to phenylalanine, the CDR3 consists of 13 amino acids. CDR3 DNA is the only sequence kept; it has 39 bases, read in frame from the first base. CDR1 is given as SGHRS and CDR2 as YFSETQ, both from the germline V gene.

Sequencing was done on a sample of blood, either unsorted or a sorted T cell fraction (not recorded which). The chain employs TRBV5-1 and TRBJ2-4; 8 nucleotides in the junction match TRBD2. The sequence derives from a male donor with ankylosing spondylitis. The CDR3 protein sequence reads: CASRGGAKNIQYF. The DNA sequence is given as TGCGCCAGCCGGGGGGGGGCCAAAAACATTCAGTACTTC.